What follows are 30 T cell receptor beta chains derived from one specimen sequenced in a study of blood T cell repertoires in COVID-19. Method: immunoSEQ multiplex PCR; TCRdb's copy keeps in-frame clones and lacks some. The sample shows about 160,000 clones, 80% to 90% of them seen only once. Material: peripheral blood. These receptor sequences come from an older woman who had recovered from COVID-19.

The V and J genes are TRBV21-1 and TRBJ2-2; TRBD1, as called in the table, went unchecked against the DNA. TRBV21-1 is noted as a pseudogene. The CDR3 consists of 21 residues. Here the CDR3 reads CASSKASGGGAPTGVTGELFF. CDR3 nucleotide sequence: TGTGCCAGCAGCAAAGCGTCTGGGGGTGGGGCTCCGACAGGAGTCACCGGGGAGCTGTTTTTT.

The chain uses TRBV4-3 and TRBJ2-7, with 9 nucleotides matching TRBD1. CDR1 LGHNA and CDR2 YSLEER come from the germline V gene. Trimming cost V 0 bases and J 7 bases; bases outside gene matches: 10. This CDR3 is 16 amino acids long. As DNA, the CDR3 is TGCGCCAGCAGCCAAGATGCAGGGACAGGGCGTGATGAGCAGTACTTC. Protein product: CASSQDAGTGRDEQYF.

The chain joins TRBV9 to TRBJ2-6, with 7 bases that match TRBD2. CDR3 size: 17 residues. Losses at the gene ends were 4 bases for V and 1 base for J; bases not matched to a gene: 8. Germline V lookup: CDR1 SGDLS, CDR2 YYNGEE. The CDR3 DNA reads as TGTGCCAGCAGCCCCACCCTGGGGGGGTCTGGGGCCAACGTCCTGACTTTC. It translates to CASSPTLGGSGANVLTF.

CDR3 DNA sequence: TGCGCCAGCAGCTTGGTGTTCAGGGGGTCCTACGAGCAGTACTTC. Translating it yields CASSLVFRGSYEQYF. The rearrangement uses TRBV5-1 and TRBJ2-7; TRBD1 matches 7 bases. The CDR3 sequence is 15 residues long. The V segment lost 0 bases and the J segment 1 base; nucleotides outside the gene matches: 4. CDR1 SGHRS and CDR2 YFSETQ come from the germline V gene.

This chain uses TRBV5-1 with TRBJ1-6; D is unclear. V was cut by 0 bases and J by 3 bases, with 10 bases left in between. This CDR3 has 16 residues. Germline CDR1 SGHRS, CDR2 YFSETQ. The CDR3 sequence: CASSLGTANYNSPLHF. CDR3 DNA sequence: TGCGCCAGCAGCTTGGGAACAGCCAACTATAATTCACCCCTCCACTTT.

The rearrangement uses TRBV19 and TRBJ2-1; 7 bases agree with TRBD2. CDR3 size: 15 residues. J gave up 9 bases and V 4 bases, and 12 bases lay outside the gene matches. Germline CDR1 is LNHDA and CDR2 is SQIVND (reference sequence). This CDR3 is CASSSMVAGPTEQFF. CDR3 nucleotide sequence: TGTGCCAGTAGTAGCATGGTAGCGGGTCCCACTGAGCAGTTCTTC.

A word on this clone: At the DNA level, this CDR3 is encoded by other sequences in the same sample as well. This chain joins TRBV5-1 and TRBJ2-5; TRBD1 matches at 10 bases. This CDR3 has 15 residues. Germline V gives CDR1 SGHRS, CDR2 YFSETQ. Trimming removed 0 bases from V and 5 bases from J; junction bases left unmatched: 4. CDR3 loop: CASSLGGTGEETQYF. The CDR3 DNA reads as TGCGCCAGCAGCTTGGGCGGGACAGGGGAGGAGACCCAGTACTTC.

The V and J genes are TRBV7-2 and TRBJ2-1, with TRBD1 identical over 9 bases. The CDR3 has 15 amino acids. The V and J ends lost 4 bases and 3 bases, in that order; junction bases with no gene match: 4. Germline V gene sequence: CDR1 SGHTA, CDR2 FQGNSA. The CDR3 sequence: CASSSGTGSYNEQFF. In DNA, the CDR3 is TGTGCCAGCAGCTCGGGGACAGGGAGCTACAATGAGCAGTTCTTC.

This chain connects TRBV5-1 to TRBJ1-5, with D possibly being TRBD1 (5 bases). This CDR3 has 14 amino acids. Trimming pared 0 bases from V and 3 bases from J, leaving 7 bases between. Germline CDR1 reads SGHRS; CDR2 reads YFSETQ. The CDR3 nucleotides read TGCGCCAGCAGCTTGGAAGGGGTCAATCAGCCCCAGCATTTT. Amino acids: CASSLEGVNQPQHF.

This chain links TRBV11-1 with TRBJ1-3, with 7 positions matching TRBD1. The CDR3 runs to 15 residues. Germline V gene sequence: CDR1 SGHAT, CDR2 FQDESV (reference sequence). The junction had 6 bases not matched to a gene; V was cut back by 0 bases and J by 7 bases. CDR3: CASSLAQGDANTIYF. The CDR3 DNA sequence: TGTGCCAGCAGCTTAGCTCAGGGGGACGCTAACACCATATATTTT.

The CDR3 sequence is CASIPGQGSQPQHF. CDR3 nucleotide sequence: TGTGCCAGTATCCCGGGACAGGGTTCTCAGCCCCAGCATTTT. The J gene is TRBJ1-5, the V gene TRBV19, with 9 positions matching TRBD1. Trimming removed 7 bases from V and 6 bases from J; junction bases left unmatched: 7. Germline V CDR1 and CDR2: LNHDA, SQIVND (reference sequence). The CDR3 has 14 amino acids.

CDR3: CASILSGLSNTEAFF. DNA of the CDR3: TGTGCCAGCATCCTTTCGGGACTCTCGAACACTGAAGCTTTCTTT. The J gene is TRBJ1-1, the V gene TRBV6-5, with D maybe TRBD1 (5 bases). This CDR3 contains 15 residues. V lost 7 bases and J lost 1, with 16 bases in between. Looked up from germline, CDR1 is MNHEY and CDR2 is SVGAGI.

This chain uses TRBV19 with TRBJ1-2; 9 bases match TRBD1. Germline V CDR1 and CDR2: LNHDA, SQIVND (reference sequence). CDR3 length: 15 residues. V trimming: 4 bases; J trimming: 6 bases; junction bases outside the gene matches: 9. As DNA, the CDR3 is TGTGCCAGTAGTACATTAGGGACAGGGAGTAATGGCTACACCTTC. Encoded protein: CASSTLGTGSNGYTF.

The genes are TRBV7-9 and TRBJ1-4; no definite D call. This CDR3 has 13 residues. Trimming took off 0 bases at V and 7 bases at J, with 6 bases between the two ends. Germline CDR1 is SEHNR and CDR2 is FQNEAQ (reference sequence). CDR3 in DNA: TGTGCCAGCAGCTTAGCGGGCAGTGAAAAACTGTTTTTT. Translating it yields CASSLAGSEKLFF.

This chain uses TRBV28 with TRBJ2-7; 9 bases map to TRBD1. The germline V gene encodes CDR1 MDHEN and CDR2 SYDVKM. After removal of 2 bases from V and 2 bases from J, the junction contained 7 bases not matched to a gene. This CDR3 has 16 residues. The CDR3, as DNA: TGTGCCAGCAGTTTAACCTCCGGGACAGGGACCTACGAGCAGTACTTC. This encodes CASSLTSGTGTYEQYF.

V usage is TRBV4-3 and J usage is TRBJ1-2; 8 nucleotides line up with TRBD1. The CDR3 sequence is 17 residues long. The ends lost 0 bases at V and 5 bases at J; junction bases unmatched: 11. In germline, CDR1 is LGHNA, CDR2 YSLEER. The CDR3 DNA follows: TGCGCCAGCAGCCAAGATCGGGCAGGGGGCTTCTTTTATGGCTACACCTTC. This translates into CASSQDRAGGFFYGYTF.

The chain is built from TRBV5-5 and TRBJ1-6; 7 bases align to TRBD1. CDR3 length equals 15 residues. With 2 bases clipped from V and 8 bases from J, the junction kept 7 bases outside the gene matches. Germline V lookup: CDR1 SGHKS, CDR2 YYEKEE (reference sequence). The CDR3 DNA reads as TGTGCCAGCAGCTTCCCGACAGGGTACGATTCACCCCTCCACTTT. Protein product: CASSFPTGYDSPLHF.

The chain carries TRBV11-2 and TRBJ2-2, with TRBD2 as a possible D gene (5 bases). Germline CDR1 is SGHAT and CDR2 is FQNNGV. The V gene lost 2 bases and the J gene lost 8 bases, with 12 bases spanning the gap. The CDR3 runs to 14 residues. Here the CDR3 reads CASSLNPGGGELFF. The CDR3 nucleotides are TGTGCCAGCAGCTTAAATCCGGGCGGGGGGGAGCTGTTTTTT.

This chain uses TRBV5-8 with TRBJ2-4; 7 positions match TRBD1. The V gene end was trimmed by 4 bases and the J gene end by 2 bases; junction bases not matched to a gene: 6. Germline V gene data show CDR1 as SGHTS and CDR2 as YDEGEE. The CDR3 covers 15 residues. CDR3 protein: CASSTRTGPKNIQYF. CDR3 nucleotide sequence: TGTGCCAGCAGCACAAGGACAGGCCCCAAAAACATTCAGTACTTC. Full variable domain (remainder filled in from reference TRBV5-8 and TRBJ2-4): EAGVTQSPTHLIKTRGQQATLRCSPISGHTSVYWYQQALGLGLQFLLWYDEGEERNRGNFPPRFSGRQFPNYSSELNVNALELEDSALYLCASSTRTGPKNIQYFGAGTRLSVL.

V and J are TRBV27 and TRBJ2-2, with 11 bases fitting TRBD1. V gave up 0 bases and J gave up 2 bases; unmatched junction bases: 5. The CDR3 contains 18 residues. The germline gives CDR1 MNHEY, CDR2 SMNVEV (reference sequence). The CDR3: CASSLSRTGGANTGELFF. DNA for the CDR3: TGTGCCAGCAGTTTATCGCGGACAGGGGGCGCTAACACCGGGGAGCTGTTTTTT.

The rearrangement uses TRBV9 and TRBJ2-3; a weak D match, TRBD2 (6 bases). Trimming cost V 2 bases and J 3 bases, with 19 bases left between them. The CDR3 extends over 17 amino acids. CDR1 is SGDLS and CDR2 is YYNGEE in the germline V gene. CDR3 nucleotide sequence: TGTGCCAGCAGCGTTCCTTCCGGGCGGGGTAGGACAGATACGCAGTATTTT. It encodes CASSVPSGRGRTDTQYF.

CDR3 bases: TGTGCCAGCCGCGGGGAACAGATCCACTATGGCTACACCTTC. This translates into CASRGEQIHYGYTF. The chain has TRBV2 and TRBJ1-2, with D hard to call. The length of the CDR3 is 14 residues. The V end lost 8 bases, the J end lost 3 bases, and 16 bases lay between the germline ends. Germline-derived CDR1 and CDR2 are SNHLY and FYNNEI.

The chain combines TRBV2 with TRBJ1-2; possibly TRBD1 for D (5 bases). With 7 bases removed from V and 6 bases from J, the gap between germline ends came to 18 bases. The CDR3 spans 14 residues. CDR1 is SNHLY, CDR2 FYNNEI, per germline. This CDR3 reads CASTPWGGRDGYTF. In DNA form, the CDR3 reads TGTGCCAGCACCCCTTGGGGGGGTAGGGATGGCTACACCTTC.

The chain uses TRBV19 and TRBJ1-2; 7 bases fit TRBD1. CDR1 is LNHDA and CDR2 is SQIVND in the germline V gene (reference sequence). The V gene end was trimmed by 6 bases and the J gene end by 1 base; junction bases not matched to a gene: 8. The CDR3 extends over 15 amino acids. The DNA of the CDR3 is TGTGCCAGTAGGAGTGGGGACAGCCTTAACTATGGCTACACCTTC. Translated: CASRSGDSLNYGYTF.

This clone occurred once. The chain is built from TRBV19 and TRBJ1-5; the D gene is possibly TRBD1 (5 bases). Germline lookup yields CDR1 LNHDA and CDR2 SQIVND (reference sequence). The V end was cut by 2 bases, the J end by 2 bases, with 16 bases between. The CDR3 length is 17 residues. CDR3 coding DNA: TGTGCCAGTAGTATAAGCGTCTGGGGCTTTGGCAATCAGCCCCAGCATTTT. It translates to CASSISVWGFGNQPQHF.

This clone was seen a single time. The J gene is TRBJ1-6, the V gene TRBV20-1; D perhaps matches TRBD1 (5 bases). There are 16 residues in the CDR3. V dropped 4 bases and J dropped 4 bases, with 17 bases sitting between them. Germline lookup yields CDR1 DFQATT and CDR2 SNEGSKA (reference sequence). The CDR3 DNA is TGCAGTGCTACTGAGGCAGGGTGGCCTTATAATTCACCCCTCCACTTT. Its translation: CSATEAGWPYNSPLHF.

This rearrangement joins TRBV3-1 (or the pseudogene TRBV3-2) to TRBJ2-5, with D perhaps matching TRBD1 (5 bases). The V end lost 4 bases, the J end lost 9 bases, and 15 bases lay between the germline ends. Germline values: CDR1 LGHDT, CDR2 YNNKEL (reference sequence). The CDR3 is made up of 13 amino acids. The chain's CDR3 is CASSPVPEGAQYF. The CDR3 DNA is TGTGCCAGCAGCCCGGTACCGGAAGGGGCCCAGTACTTC.

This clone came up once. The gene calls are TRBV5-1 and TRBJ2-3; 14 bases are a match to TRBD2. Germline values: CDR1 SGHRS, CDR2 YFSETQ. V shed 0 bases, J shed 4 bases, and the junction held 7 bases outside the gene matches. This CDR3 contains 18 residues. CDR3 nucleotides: TGCGCCAGCAGCTTGGCCCTGGGACTAGCGGGGGACGCAGATACGCAGTATTTT. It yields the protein CASSLALGLAGDADTQYF. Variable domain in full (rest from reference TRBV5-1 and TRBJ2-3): KAGVTQTPRYLIKTRGQQVTLSCSPISGHRSVSWYQQTPGQGLQFLFEYFSETQRNKGNFPGRFSGRQFSNSRSEMNVSTLELGDSALYLCASSLALGLAGDADTQYFGPGTRLTVL.

DNA of the CDR3: TGTGCCAGCAGCCCCCGGACAAATGGGACAAGGGGGATTACTGAAGCTTTCTTT. Translating it yields CASSPRTNGTRGITEAFF. The chain recombines TRBV7-9 with TRBJ1-1; D might be TRBD1 (6 bases). The V end was cut by 5 bases, the J end by 5 bases, with 27 bases between. This CDR3 has 18 amino acids. Germline CDR1 is SEHNR and CDR2 is FQNEAQ (reference sequence). The variable domain in full, with the rest retrieved from reference TRBV7-9 and TRBJ1-1, is DTGVSQNPRHKITKRGQNVTFRCDPISEHNRLYWYRQTLGQGPEFLTYFQNEAQLEKSRLLSDRFSAERPKGSFSTLEIQRTEQGDSAMYLCASSPRTNGTRGITEAFFGQGTRLTVV.

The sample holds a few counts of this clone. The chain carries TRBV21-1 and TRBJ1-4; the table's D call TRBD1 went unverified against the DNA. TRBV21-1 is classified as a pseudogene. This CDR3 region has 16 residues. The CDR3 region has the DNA TGTGCCAGCAGCAAGTTTTACAGGGGACTTAATGAAAAACTGTTTTTT. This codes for CASSKFYRGLNEKLFF.